The 29 T cell receptor beta chains presented below share a single source sample, sequenced in a study of blood T cells in healthy people across ages. A second PCR, run for about 7 to 11 cycles, used a sample-barcoded 5' primer plus a J-beta primer mix. TCRdb reprocessed the 5' RACE reads with MiXCR, giving one entry per CDR3 protein. Found here are about 1.7 million distinct CDR3 sequences, approximately 30% of them singletons; the top ten hold roughly 8%. Sequenced sample: blood. Source of these receptors: a woman aged 30 to 39 in good health.

The CDR3, as DNA: TGTGCCAGCAGCTTAGAGGCAGGGGGGAGGACTGAAGCTTTCTTT. This encodes CASSLEAGGRTEAFF. The chain joins TRBV7-2 to TRBJ1-1, with 7 bases aligning to TRBD1. V shed 1 base, J shed 5 bases, and the junction held 7 bases outside the gene matches. The CDR3 has 15 amino acids. Germline V gene sequence: CDR1 SGHTA, CDR2 FQGNSA.

The rearrangement links TRBV12-3 or TRBV12-4 to TRBJ2-3; D might be TRBD2 (7 bases). The V end was cut by 3 bases, the J end by 6 bases, with 19 bases between. The CDR3 has 16 residues. The CDR3 region has the DNA TGTGCCAGCAGTTTTAAAATGTGGGGGGGCCTGGATACGCAGTATTTT. It specifies CASSFKMWGGLDTQYF.

A note on this clonotype: Just one base apart from a much larger clone, this may be a read error. The rearrangement joins TRBV4-2 to TRBJ2-5; 8 bases agree with TRBD2. The CDR3 totals 14 residues. The germline gives CDR1 LGHNA, CDR2 YNFKEQ. J was trimmed by 11 bases and V by 0 bases; bases with no gene match: 8. CDR3 coding DNA: TGTGCCAGCAGCCAAGAGGACAGCCGCGGGGGGCAGTACTTC. Translating gives CASSQEDSRGGQYF.

Worth noting for this clonotype: Because it lacks the conserved phenylalanine or tryptophan at the end, this CDR3 is likely a read error. The chain recombines TRBV5-5 with TRBJ1-2; D not resolved. V lost 0 bases to trimming and J lost 8 bases, with 11 bases between them. The CDR3 is made up of 13 amino acids. The germline CDR1 and CDR2 sequences are SGHKS and YYEKEE (reference sequence). The CDR3 nucleotides read TGTGCCAGCAGCTTGGCCACGGGATTGGGCTACACCGTC. This codes for CASSLATGLGYTV.

CDR3 DNA sequence: TGCGCCAGCAGTCCAGGAATCCCGACCGTAATCTATTCCTACGAGCAGTACTTC. Protein product: CASSPGIPTVIYSYEQYF. The gene calls are TRBV5-1 and TRBJ2-7; the D is unclear. This CDR3 is built from 18 residues. V was clipped by 5 bases and J by 1 base, with 25 bases between them. The germline V gene has CDR1 SGHRS and CDR2 YFSETQ.

V and J are TRBV21-1 and TRBJ1-4; the tabulated D call, TRBD1, remains unverified against the DNA. TRBV21-1 has pseudogene status. The CDR3 is 16 residues long. CDR3 protein: CASRKKSPRGPEKLFF. The CDR3 DNA follows: TGTGCCAGCAGAAAAAAGAGTCCCAGGGGGCCTGAAAAACTGTTTTTT.

The chain employs TRBV4-3 and TRBJ1-1; D remains ambiguous. The germline V gene encodes CDR1 LGHNA and CDR2 YSLEER. The CDR3 sequence is 13 residues long. The CDR3 loop is CAAYMGSNTEAFF. As DNA, the CDR3 is TGCGCAGCCTACATGGGCTCCAACACTGAAGCTTTCTTT.

The chain couples TRBV12-3 or TRBV12-4 to TRBJ2-1; D is perhaps TRBD2 (6 bases). Trimming stripped 9 bases from V and 4 bases from J, with 13 bases between. The CDR3 is 13 amino acids. CDR3 amino acids: CASTGGGYNEQFF. CDR3 coding DNA: TGTGCCAGTACCGGGGGTGGTTACAATGAGCAGTTCTTC.

The chain carries TRBV5-1 and TRBJ2-1, with 8 positions matching TRBD2. The germline CDR1 and CDR2 sequences are SGHRS and YFSETQ. V shed 2 bases and J 5 bases; nucleotides not matched to a gene: 9. The CDR3 totals 16 residues. As DNA, the CDR3 is TGCGCCAGCAGCTTCCGGAGCGGGGGTTATGACAATGAGCAGTTCTTC. Encoded protein: CASSFRSGGYDNEQFF.

The rearrangement joins TRBV19 to TRBJ2-1; possibly TRBD2 for D (7 bases). This CDR3 spans 15 amino acids. Per the germline V gene, CDR1 is LNHDA and CDR2 is SQIVND (reference sequence). The V end was cut by 1 base, the J end by 4 bases, with 11 bases between. The CDR3 DNA reads as TGTGCCAGTAGTATAGGGGGGGGGCCGTACAATGAGCAGTTCTTC. Its protein is CASSIGGGPYNEQFF. The whole variable domain, remainder taken from reference TRBV19 and TRBJ2-1, is DGGITQSPKYLFRKEGQNVTLSCEQNLNHDAMYWYRQDPGQGLRLIYYSQIVNDFQKGDIAEGYSVSREKKESFPLTVTSAQKNPTAFYLCASSIGGGPYNEQFFGPGTRLTVL.

There are a few counts of this clonotype. This sequence joins TRBV12-3 or TRBV12-4 and TRBJ2-7; D is possibly TRBD1 or TRBD2 (6 bases each). Deletions cut 1 base from V and 0 bases from J, with 10 bases between. The CDR3 is made up of 15 amino acids. The CDR3 DNA reads TGTGCCAGCAGTTTAGGACCGGGGGCCTCCTACGAGCAGTACTTC. It translates to CASSLGPGASYEQYF.

This clonotype was recorded at least ten times. The chain employs TRBV29-1 and TRBJ2-4, with 8 bases identical to TRBD1. The CDR3 runs to 13 residues. Germline V gene lookup returns CDR1 SQVTM and CDR2 ANQGSEA. The junction had 3 bases not matched to a gene; V was cut back by 7 bases and J by 1 base. Here the CDR3 reads CSEDRDAKNIQYF. DNA for the CDR3: TGCAGCGAGGACAGGGACGCCAAAAACATTCAGTACTTC.

The V gene is TRBV28, the J gene TRBJ1-1; D might be TRBD1 (5 bases). Germline V gene sequence: CDR1 MDHEN, CDR2 SYDVKM. This CDR3 has 12 residues. The ends were cut back, 7 bases at V and 6 bases at J, with 12 bases in the middle. The CDR3 sequence: CASKAGRAEAFF. CDR3 sequence (DNA): TGTGCCAGCAAAGCGGGCAGGGCTGAAGCTTTCTTT.

To note about this clonotype: Its ends do not fully match the called genes, so a read error is possible. The genes are TRBV9 and TRBJ2-1; D gene uncertain. This CDR3 is built from 12 residues. CDR1 is SGDLS, CDR2 YYNGEE, per germline. CDR3 residues: CAGSVGRNEQFF. The CDR3 DNA reads as TGTGCCGGCAGCGTAGGTAGGAATGAGCAGTTCTTC.

The genes are TRBV20-1 and TRBJ1-5, with D perhaps TRBD1 (5 bases). Trimming left V 5 bases short and J 0 bases short, with 20 bases between. CDR1 is DFQATT, CDR2 SNEGSKA, per germline (reference sequence). The CDR3 extends over 17 amino acids. CDR3 sequence (DNA): TGCAGTGCTCTGGCCGGGGTGGGGCAGGGTAGCAATCAGCCCCAGCATTTT. Protein sequence: CSALAGVGQGSNQPQHF.

At least ten counts were recorded for this clonotype. Its ends do not fully match the called genes, so a read error is possible. The V gene is TRBV29-1, the J gene TRBJ2-7, with a possible D match to TRBD1 (6 bases). Per the germline V gene, CDR1 is SQVTM and CDR2 is ANQGSEA. The CDR3 contains 13 residues. The CDR3 region is CSVEGDTSYEQYF. CDR3 DNA sequence: TGCAGCGTCGAAGGGGACACCTCCTACGAGCAGTACTTC.

The J gene is TRBJ2-5, the V gene TRBV2; 7 nucleotides agree with TRBD2. Germline V gene data show CDR1 as SNHLY and CDR2 as FYNNEI. CDR3 length: 13 amino acids. Germline trimming cut 6 bases from V and 5 bases from J; bases unmatched to any gene: 6. The CDR3 spells CASSTRREETQYF. CDR3 sequence (DNA): TGTGCCAGCAGCACCCGGCGGGAGGAGACCCAGTACTTC.

In the case of this clonotype: A clone one base away is much larger, so this may be a read error. The rearrangement joins TRBV12-5 to TRBJ2-5; 16 bases fit TRBD2. The CDR3 length is 15 residues. Trimming cost V 5 bases and J 11 bases; bases outside gene matches: 8. In germline, CDR1 is LGHNT, CDR2 FRNRAP. The CDR3 region is CASGGPGLAGGVQYF. The CDR3 DNA follows: TGTGCTAGTGGTGGGCCGGGACTAGCGGGAGGGGTGCAGTACTTC. Complete variable domain (other parts from reference TRBV12-5 and TRBJ2-5): DARVTQTPRHKVTEMGQEVTMRCQPILGHNTVFWYRQTMMQGLELLAYFRNRAPLDDSGMPKDRFSAEMPDATLATLKIQPSEPRDSAVYFCASGGPGLAGGVQYFGPGTRLLVL.

The CDR3, as DNA: TGTGCCAGTACCCAGGGGGGGACAGGGAAAGAGACCCAGTACTTC. It specifies CASTQGGTGKETQYF. This rearrangement joins TRBV2 to TRBJ2-5; 9 bases are a match to TRBD1. This CDR3 comprises 15 residues. V was clipped by 9 bases and J by 3 bases; unmatched bases: 11. Germline CDR1 is SNHLY and CDR2 is FYNNEI.

As regards this clonotype: A much larger clone differs by one base, so this may be a read error. This sequence joins TRBV12-3 or TRBV12-4 and TRBJ2-3; D remains ambiguous. The CDR3 covers 13 residues. The CDR3 DNA reads TGTGCCAGCAGTAGACTGCTCACAGATACGGAGTATTTT. Its protein product is CASSRLLTDTEYF.

The CDR3 protein is CASRQLARSSYNEQFF. The CDR3 bases are TGTGCCAGCAGACAACTAGCGCGGAGCTCCTACAATGAGCAGTTCTTC. J is TRBJ2-1 and V is TRBV6-5; 7 bases are shared with TRBD2. The CDR3 covers 16 residues. The germline V gene has CDR1 MNHEY and CDR2 SVGAGI. The V and J ends lost 6 bases and 0 bases, in that order; junction bases with no gene match: 8.

V usage is TRBV28 and J usage is TRBJ1-4; the D gene is possibly TRBD1 (5 bases). The V gene's germline CDR1 is MDHEN and CDR2 SYDVKM. This CDR3 contains 15 residues. With 6 bases removed from V and 5 bases from J, the gap between germline ends came to 16 bases. The CDR3, as DNA: TGTGCCAGCAGGGTACTCGGGACCGAAAATGAAAAACTGTTTTTT. It codes for CASRVLGTENEKLFF.

This rearrangement joins TRBV7-6 to TRBJ2-5; 11 nucleotides align to TRBD2. The J call could be wrong; TRBJ2-7 is a better fit for the DNA end. Germline CDR1 and CDR2: SGHVS and FNYEAQ. This CDR3 has 14 amino acids. The CDR3 loop is CASSLLAGGNEQYF. The DNA for the CDR3 is TGTGCCAGCAGCCTCTTAGCGGGAGGGAACGAGCAGTACTTC.

This clonotype turned up a few times. The chain employs TRBV20-1 and TRBJ1-6, with D tentatively TRBD1 (6 bases). The CDR3 extends over 17 amino acids. CDR1 and CDR2 from the germline V gene are DFQATT and SNEGSKA (reference sequence). Between the trimmed V and J ends, which lost 5 bases and 0 bases, there was a span of 17 bases. The DNA of the CDR3 is TGCAGTGCTGTCGGACAGTCGAGTCTCTCCTATAATTCACCCCTCCACTTT. This sequence encodes CSAVGQSSLSYNSPLHF.

The chain has TRBV20-1 and TRBJ2-1; weak D call: TRBD2 (5 bases). Germline-derived CDR1 and CDR2 are DFQATT and SNEGSKA (reference sequence). This CDR3 is 14 amino acids long. Deletions cut 5 bases from V and 10 bases from J, with 21 bases between. The chain's CDR3 is CSASSGRARSEQFF. The DNA of the CDR3 is TGCAGTGCTTCGAGCGGTCGGGCGAGGAGCGAGCAGTTCTTC.

This chain uses TRBV5-1 with TRBJ2-1; 8 positions agree with TRBD2. The V gene end was trimmed by 3 bases and the J gene end by 6 bases; junction bases not matched to a gene: 8. This CDR3 has 15 residues. CDR1 is SGHRS and CDR2 is YFSETQ in the germline V gene. The CDR3 loop is CASSSLAGNSNEQFF. In DNA, the CDR3 is TGCGCCAGCAGCTCCTTAGCGGGAAATAGCAATGAGCAGTTCTTC. The whole variable domain, filled in from reference TRBV5-1 and TRBJ2-1, reads KAGVTQTPRYLIKTRGQQVTLSCSPISGHRSVSWYQQTPGQGLQFLFEYFSETQRNKGNFPGRFSGRQFSNSRSEMNVSTLELGDSALYLCASSSLAGNSNEQFFGPGTRLTVL.

This clonotype was detected ten times or more. V and J are TRBV24-1 and TRBJ2-7; possible D gene TRBD2, 6 bases. CDR3 size: 17 residues. The ends were cut back, 2 bases at V and 0 bases at J, with 16 bases in the middle. The germline CDR1 and CDR2 sequences are KGHDR and SFDVKD. This chain's CDR3 is CATSDSWTLGSSYEQYF. DNA for the CDR3: TGTGCCACCAGTGATTCCTGGACCCTCGGGAGCTCCTACGAGCAGTACTTC.

Details on this clonotype: Since a much larger clone is just one base distant, this may be a read error. V and J are TRBV12-3 or TRBV12-4 and TRBJ2-7; D gene uncertain. The CDR3 runs 13 residues. The CDR3 loop is CASSSMSSYEEYF. In DNA, the CDR3 is TGTGCCAGCTCCAGCATGAGTTCCTACGAGGAGTACTTC.

The CDR3 loop is CASSSRRGGSGELFF. The CDR3 bases are TGTGCCAGCAGCTCCCGTCGAGGGGGCTCCGGGGAGCTGTTTTTT. The chain uses TRBV7-2 and TRBJ2-2; 7 bases match TRBD1. The ends lost 4 bases at V and 6 bases at J; junction bases unmatched: 8. The germline CDR1 and CDR2 sequences are SGHTA and FQGNSA. The CDR3 is 15 residues long.